This T cell receptor (beta chain) was retrieved from a study of shared clonotypes between healthy human individuals. CDR1 and CDR2 (germline): MNHEY, SMNVEV (reference sequence). The CDR3 spans 16 residues. V lost 3 bases, J lost 8 bases, and 10 bases stayed unmatched. Investigators spread the genomic DNA of each subset evenly over several immunoSEQ plates. The sequencing of unsorted PBMC DNA took place on ten immunoSEQ deep assay plates. Libraries were prepared by immunoSEQ multiplex PCR; TCRdb keeps only in-frame clonotypes and omits some of them. The sample holds about 490,000 clones; around 79% are singletons and the top ten take approximately 12%. Study-wide findings and caveats: Only blood was sampled, and tissue TCR repertoires likely differ from blood ones.

By share of the sample, this clone is medium-sized (0.01 to 0.1%). Antigen: not known. The same CDR3 arises from other DNA sequences in this sample as well. The receptor's source is a woman in her forties in good health. Some clones in this sample may be carry-over from other donors' samples. This rearrangement joins TRBV27 to TRBJ1-2; 12 bases are shared with TRBD1. Input material: PBMCs. The CDR3 loop reads CASSLGTGGAVGGYTF. In DNA form, the CDR3 reads TGTGCCAGCAGTTTGGGGACAGGGGGCGCAGTAGGGGGCTACACCTTC.